The 25 T cell receptor beta chains given below trace back to one sample, sequenced in a study of beta chain features in type 1 diabetes (dated by TCRdb to the late 2010s). Antigens for these TCRs are unknown. Libraries were made using the immunoSEQ multiplex PCR assay. All of the isolated RNA was reverse transcribed with the High Capacity cDNA Reverse Transcription Kit, so expressed TCRB transcripts were sequenced. Sourced from immuneACCESS, this table was stored by TCRdb with only in-frame sequences that have V and J called. A share of the clones is absent; for the studies checked, an unresolved V gene accounts for under half, and the remainder has no known explanation. The sample table shows around 340,000 clones, and about a tenth are seen once. Roughly 0.99% of the sample is held by the ten biggest clonotypes. Overall study results and their limits: A moderate but significant shortening of TCRB CDR3 length was observed in type 1 diabetes patients in all four CD4+ subsets.

Sequencing input: central memory CD4+ T cells from blood. These TCRs come from a man under 40 with type 1 diabetes.

In this sample, this clone turned up a few times. V and J are TRBV6-5 and TRBJ1-4, with TRBD1 matching 7 bases. With 7 bases clipped from V and 8 bases from J, the junction kept 10 bases outside the gene matches. The CDR3 extends over 14 amino acids. The germline gives CDR1 MNHEY, CDR2 SVGAGI. Here the CDR3 DNA reads TGTGCCAGCATGACGCACAGGGGAAAGGAAAAACTGTTTTTT. Translation: CASMTHRGKEKLFF.

This clone was counted between two and nine times. The J gene is TRBJ2-5, the V gene TRBV28; D not resolved. V lost 7 bases and J 6 bases, leaving 21 bases between the germline ends. Germline loops: CDR1 MDHEN, CDR2 SYDVKM. The length of the CDR3 is 15 residues. CDR3 coding DNA: TGTGCCAGCACTCCTCATGGGCAGATCCAGAAGACCCAGTACTTC. Protein product: CASTPHGQIQKTQYF.

V and J are TRBV7-2 and TRBJ1-6, with D possibly being TRBD1 (5 bases). The CDR3 runs to 15 residues. V shed 1 base and J shed 9 bases, with 13 bases lying between them. CDR1 is SGHTA and CDR2 is FQGNSA in the germline V gene. In DNA form, the CDR3 reads TGTGCCAGCAGCTTAGGTTATGGGAGGGGTTCACCCCTCCACTTT. This translates into CASSLGYGRGSPLHF.

The CDR3 sequence is CASSPAVRGYTF. The CDR3 DNA reads as TGTGCCAGCAGCCCCGCCGTACGGGGCTACACCTTC. The chain employs TRBV11-2 and TRBJ1-2; the D is unclear. The CDR3 contains 12 residues. Germline lookup yields CDR1 SGHAT and CDR2 FQNNGV. V lost 5 bases and J lost 8, with 12 bases in between.

The CDR3 nucleotides are TGTGCCATCATGAGGGATGGCGGGAACACTGAAGCTTTCTTT. Encoded protein: CAIMRDGGNTEAFF. The gene calls are TRBV10-3 and TRBJ1-1; D uncertain. Trimming removed 7 bases from V and 1 base from J, with 13 bases in between. Germline values: CDR1 ENHRY, CDR2 SYGVKD. The CDR3 extends over 14 amino acids.

On this clone: Different DNA sequences within this sample yield the same CDR3. V gene TRBV5-1 combines with J gene TRBJ2-5, with 8 bases aligning to TRBD2. Germline V gene data show CDR1 as SGHRS and CDR2 as YFSETQ. CDR3 size: 14 residues. J gave up 4 bases and V 0 bases, and 2 bases lay outside the gene matches. CDR3 coding DNA: TGCGCCAGCAGCTTGGTGCTAGCGGGAGAGACCCAGTACTTC. Its protein is CASSLVLAGETQYF.

This clone was seen only a few times. CDR3 sequence reads: CASSQATGTGAYEQYF. CDR3 nucleotide sequence: TGCGCCAGCAGCCAAGCAACCGGGACAGGGGCCTACGAGCAGTACTTC. This sequence joins TRBV4-1 and TRBJ2-7; 10 nucleotides agree with TRBD1. The CDR3 loop spans 16 amino acids. Germline V CDR1 and CDR2: MGHRA, YSYEKL. The V gene end was trimmed by 1 base and the J gene end by 2 bases; junction bases not matched to a gene: 5.

This clone was seen repeatedly, ten times or more. Other nucleotide sequences from this sample produce the same CDR3. The rearrangement joins TRBV7-2 to TRBJ1-3, with D uncertain. The CDR3 totals 14 residues. Germline CDR1 is SGHTA and CDR2 is FQGNSA. V gave up 1 base and J gave up 0 bases, with 4 bases separating them. CDR3 bases: TGTGCCAGCAGCTTAGACAGCTCTGGAAACACCATATATTTT. Amino acids: CASSLDSSGNTIYF.

This clone was seen more than once but under ten times. The V call is TRBV10-3, the J call TRBJ1-2; TRBD1 agrees at 7 bases. V was pared by 10 bases and J by 2 bases, with 4 bases of the junction left unmatched. CDR3 length: 12 amino acids. Germline V gene sequence: CDR1 ENHRY, CDR2 SYGVKD. CDR3 DNA sequence: TGTGCCAGTTACAGGGGAAACTATGGCTACACCTTC. Its translation is CASYRGNYGYTF.

There are a few counts of this clone. The CDR3 nucleotides are TGTGCCAGCAGCCCATCCTCGAATCACTATGGCTACACCTTC. As protein: CASSPSSNHYGYTF. This chain uses TRBV9 with TRBJ1-2; D gene ambiguous. CDR3 length: 14 residues. Germline-derived CDR1 and CDR2 are SGDLS and YYNGEE. Trimming shortened V by 4 bases and J by 3 bases, and 13 bases separated the two germline ends. The full variable domain, with the rest looked up from reference TRBV9 and TRBJ1-2, is DSGVTQTPKHLITATGQRVTLRCSPRSGDLSVYWYQQSLDQGLQFLIQYYNGEERAKGNILERFSAQQFPDLHSELNLSSLELGDSALYFCASSPSSNHYGYTFGSGTRLTVV.

The V and J genes are TRBV30 and TRBJ2-7, with unresolved D. The CDR3 has 13 amino acids. Germline lookup yields CDR1 GTSNPN and CDR2 SVGIG (reference sequence). V was cut by 1 base and J by 4 bases, with 11 bases left in between. CDR3 bases: TGTGCCTGGAGTGACAAAAACGGGTACGAGCAGTACTTC. It yields the protein CAWSDKNGYEQYF.

This clone was seen a few times. The chain is built from TRBV25-1 and TRBJ1-4; D gene unclear. The CDR3 extends over 13 amino acids. CDR1 MGHDK and CDR2 SYGVNS come from the germline V gene. Between the trimmed V and J ends, which lost 5 bases and 7 bases, there was a span of 11 bases. The CDR3 DNA is TGTGCCAGCAGTTCTCCGGGCCTTGAAAAACTGTTTTTT. Translated, it gives CASSSPGLEKLFF. Filled out from reference TRBV25-1 and TRBJ1-4, the complete variable domain reads EADIYQTPRYLVIGTGKKITLECSQTMGHDKMYWYQQDPGMELHLIHYSYGVNSTEKGDLSSESTVSRIRTEHFPLTLESARPSHTSQYLCASSSPGLEKLFFGSGTQLSVL.

This clone has just a few counts. The chain combines TRBV2 with TRBJ2-2; 10 nucleotides agree with TRBD2. Trimming took 9 bases from V and 4 from J; bases not matched to a gene: 8. CDR3 length: 15 residues. Germline lookup yields CDR1 SNHLY and CDR2 FYNNEI. The CDR3 bases are TGTGCCAGTAGGACGGGACTAGCGCGCACCGGGGAGCTGTTTTTT. This sequence encodes CASRTGLARTGELFF.

Only a few counts were recorded for this clone. The V and J genes are TRBV6-5 and TRBJ2-5, with TRBD1 identical over 7 bases. This CDR3 spans 15 amino acids. J gave up 3 bases and V 0 bases, and 4 bases lay outside the gene matches. The germline V gene has CDR1 MNHEY and CDR2 SVGAGI. This CDR3 is CASSYSMGTEETQYF. Here the CDR3 DNA reads TGTGCCAGCAGTTACTCGATGGGGACAGAAGAGACCCAGTACTTC.

The chain combines TRBV6-6 with TRBJ2-3, with D tentatively TRBD2 (5 bases). The CDR3 runs to 13 residues. Germline CDR1 reads MNHNY; CDR2 reads SVGAGI (reference sequence). V lost 0 bases, J lost 5 bases, and 6 bases lay in between. DNA for the CDR3: TGTGCCAGCAGTTACTCTGGGAGAGATACGCAGTATTTT. This codes for CASSYSGRDTQYF.

The CDR3 DNA reads as TGTGCCAGCAGCTCGCGTGGACAGACCTTCTATGGCTACACCTTC. The encoded protein is CASSSRGQTFYGYTF. The chain couples TRBV9 to TRBJ1-2; the D gene is possibly TRBD1 (6 bases). The CDR3 sequence is 15 residues long. Germline-derived CDR1 and CDR2 are SGDLS and YYNGEE. Trimming shortened V by 4 bases and J by 4 bases, and 17 bases separated the two germline ends.

The CDR3, as DNA: TGCAGCGCCCTCGGACAGGGCTCCTACGAGCAGTACTTC. Its protein product is CSALGQGSYEQYF. The chain carries TRBV29-1 and TRBJ2-7, with 8 bases fitting TRBD1. The CDR3 totals 13 residues. Germline V gives CDR1 SQVTM, CDR2 ANQGSEA. Trimming at V came to 7 bases and at J to 0 bases, leaving 5 bases not matched to a gene.

The V and J genes are TRBV29-1 and TRBJ1-2, with no clear D. Looked up from germline, CDR1 is SQVTM and CDR2 is ANQGSEA. The CDR3 contains 12 residues. The chain's CDR3 is CNVAEDGYGYTF. DNA of the CDR3: TGCAACGTAGCCGAGGACGGGTATGGCTACACCTTC.

This clone has only a few counts. J is TRBJ2-7 and V is TRBV28; D not resolved. TRBJ2-5 explains the end of the DNA better; the J call may be wrong. Germline V lookup: CDR1 MDHEN, CDR2 SYDVKM. The CDR3 extends over 10 amino acids. The DNA of the CDR3 is TGTGCCAGCAGCGGCGGGACCCAGTACTTC. This codes for CASSGGTQYF.

The chain has TRBV5-1 and TRBJ1-4; 10 bases agree with TRBD1. V was pared by 0 bases and J by 5 bases, with 7 bases of the junction left unmatched. The CDR3 sequence is 17 residues long. The V gene's germline CDR1 is SGHRS and CDR2 YFSETQ. In nucleotides, the CDR3 is TGCGCCAGCAGCTTGGGCCCGAGGGGACAGGGGAATGAAAAACTGTTTTTT. Protein sequence: CASSLGPRGQGNEKLFF.

Only a few counts were recorded for this clone. The gene calls are TRBV6-1 and TRBJ2-1; D not resolved. The germline CDR1 and CDR2 sequences are MNHNS and SASEGT. This CDR3 region has 14 residues. V lost 3 bases, J lost 6 bases, and 12 bases lay in between. CDR3 sequence (DNA): TGTGCCAGCAGTGACGGTGGGTCCCGCAATGAGCAGTTCTTC. It translates to CASSDGGSRNEQFF.

Only a few counts were recorded for this clone. This chain uses TRBV9 with TRBJ1-6; D ambiguous. This CDR3 spans 18 amino acids. V lost 0 bases and J 4 bases, leaving 17 bases between the germline ends. Germline V CDR1 and CDR2: SGDLS, YYNGEE. Written as DNA, the CDR3 is TGTGCCAGCAGCGTAGTCCCCTCCTCGCAGGATTATAATTCACCCCTCCACTTT. Its protein product is CASSVVPSSQDYNSPLHF.

This chain uses TRBV5-8 with TRBJ2-4, with TRBD1 identical over 8 bases. The germline V gene encodes CDR1 SGHTS and CDR2 YDEGEE. V lost 0 bases to trimming and J lost 5 bases; unmatched junction nucleotides: 4. The CDR3 is 15 residues long. This chain's CDR3 is CASSLAGGSENIQYF. The CDR3 nucleotides are TGTGCCAGCAGCTTGGCAGGGGGCTCGGAAAACATTCAGTACTTC.

This clone was found a few times. The CDR3 coding sequence is TGTGCCAGCACCGGGGGCTCCTACAATGAGCAGTTCTTC. Translating gives CASTGGSYNEQFF. The rearrangement joins TRBV28 to TRBJ2-1; D may be TRBD2 (6 bases). This CDR3 comprises 13 residues. Trimming removed 7 bases at V and 0 bases at J, with 7 bases between. Germline assignment: CDR1 MDHEN and CDR2 SYDVKM.

The genes are TRBV7-2 and TRBJ1-3, with D hard to call. This CDR3 has 15 amino acids. CDR1 is SGHTA and CDR2 is FQGNSA in the germline V gene. V was shortened by 0 bases and J by 0 bases, with 6 bases between the two germline ends. CDR3 DNA: TGTGCCAGCAGCTTAGCCGCCTACTCTGGAAACACCATATATTTT. It specifies CASSLAAYSGNTIYF.